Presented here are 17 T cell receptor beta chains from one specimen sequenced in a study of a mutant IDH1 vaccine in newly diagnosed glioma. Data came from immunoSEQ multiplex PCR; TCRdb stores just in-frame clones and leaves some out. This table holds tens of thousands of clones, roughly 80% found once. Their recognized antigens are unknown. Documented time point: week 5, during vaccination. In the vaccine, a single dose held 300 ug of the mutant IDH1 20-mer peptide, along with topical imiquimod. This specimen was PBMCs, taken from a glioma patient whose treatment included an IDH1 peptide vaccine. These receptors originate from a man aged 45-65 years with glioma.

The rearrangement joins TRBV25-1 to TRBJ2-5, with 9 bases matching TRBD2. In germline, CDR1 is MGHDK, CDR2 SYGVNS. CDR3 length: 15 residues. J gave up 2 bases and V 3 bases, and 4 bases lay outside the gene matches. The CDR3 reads CASSDPSGGQETQYF. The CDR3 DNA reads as TGTGCCAGCAGTGACCCCAGCGGGGGGCAAGAGACCCAGTACTTC. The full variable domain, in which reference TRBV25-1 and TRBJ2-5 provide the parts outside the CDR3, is EADIYQTPRYLVIGTGKKITLECSQTMGHDKMYWYQQDPGMELHLIHYSYGVNSTEKGDLSSESTVSRIRTEHFPLTLESARPSHTSQYLCASSDPSGGQETQYFGPGTRLLVL.

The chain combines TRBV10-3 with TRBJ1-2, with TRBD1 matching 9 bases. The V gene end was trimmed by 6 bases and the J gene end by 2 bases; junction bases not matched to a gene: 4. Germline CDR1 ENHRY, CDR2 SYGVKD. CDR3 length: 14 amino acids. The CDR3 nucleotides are TGTGCCATCAGCGGACAGGGGAACAACTATGGCTACACCTTC. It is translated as CAISGQGNNYGYTF.

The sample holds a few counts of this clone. In DNA form, the CDR3 reads TGTGCCAGCAGCCGGGACAGCGATCAGCCCCAGCATTTT. Translation gives CASSRDSDQPQHF. The chain uses TRBV2 and TRBJ1-5, with 7 bases identical to TRBD1. CDR1 and CDR2 (germline): SNHLY, FYNNEI. The V segment lost 6 bases and the J segment 5 bases; nucleotides outside the gene matches: 4. This CDR3 spans 13 amino acids.

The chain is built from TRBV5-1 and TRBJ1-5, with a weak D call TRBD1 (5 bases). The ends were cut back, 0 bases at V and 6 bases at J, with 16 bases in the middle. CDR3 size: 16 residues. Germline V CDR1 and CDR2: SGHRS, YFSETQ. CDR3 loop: CASSLGSGDVSQPQHF. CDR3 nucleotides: TGCGCCAGCAGCTTGGGTTCGGGGGACGTCAGTCAGCCCCAGCATTTT.

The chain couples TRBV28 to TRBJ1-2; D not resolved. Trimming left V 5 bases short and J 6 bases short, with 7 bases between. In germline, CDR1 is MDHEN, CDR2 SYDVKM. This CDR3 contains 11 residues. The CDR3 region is CASSGIDGYTF. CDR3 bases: TGTGCCAGCAGTGGAATAGATGGCTACACCTTC.

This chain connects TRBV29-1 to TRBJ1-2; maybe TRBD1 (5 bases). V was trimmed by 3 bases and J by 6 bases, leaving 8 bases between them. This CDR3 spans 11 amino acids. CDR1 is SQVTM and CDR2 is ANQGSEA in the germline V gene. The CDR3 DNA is TGCAGCGTTGATGGGGACGATGGCTACACCTTC. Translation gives CSVDGDDGYTF.

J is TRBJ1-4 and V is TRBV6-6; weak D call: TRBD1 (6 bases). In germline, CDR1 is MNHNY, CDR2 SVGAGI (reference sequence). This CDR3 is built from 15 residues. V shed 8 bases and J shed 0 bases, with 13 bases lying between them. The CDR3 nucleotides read TGTGCCAGCGGGCAGGGGTTTGCAACTAATGAAAAACTGTTTTTT. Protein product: CASGQGFATNEKLFF.

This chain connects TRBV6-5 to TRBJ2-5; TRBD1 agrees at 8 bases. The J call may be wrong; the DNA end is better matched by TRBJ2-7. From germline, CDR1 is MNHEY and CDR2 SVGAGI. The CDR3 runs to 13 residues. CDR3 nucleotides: TGTGCCAGCAGTTTCAGGGGGCCCTACGAGCAGTACTTC. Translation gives CASSFRGPYEQYF.

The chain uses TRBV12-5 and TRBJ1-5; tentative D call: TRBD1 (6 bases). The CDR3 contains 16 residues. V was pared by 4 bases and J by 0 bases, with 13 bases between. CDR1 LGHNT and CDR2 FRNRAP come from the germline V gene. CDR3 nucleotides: TGTGCTAGTGGTTCCCCGGGACAATATAGCAATCAGCCCCAGCATTTT. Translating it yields CASGSPGQYSNQPQHF.

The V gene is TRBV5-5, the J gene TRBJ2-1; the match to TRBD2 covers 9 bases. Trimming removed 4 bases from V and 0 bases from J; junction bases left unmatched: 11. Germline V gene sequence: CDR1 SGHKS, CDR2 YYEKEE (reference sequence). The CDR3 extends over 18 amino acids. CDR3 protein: CASSPLGLARSSYNEQFF. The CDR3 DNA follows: TGTGCCAGCAGCCCGCTGGGACTAGCCCGCAGCTCCTACAATGAGCAGTTCTTC.

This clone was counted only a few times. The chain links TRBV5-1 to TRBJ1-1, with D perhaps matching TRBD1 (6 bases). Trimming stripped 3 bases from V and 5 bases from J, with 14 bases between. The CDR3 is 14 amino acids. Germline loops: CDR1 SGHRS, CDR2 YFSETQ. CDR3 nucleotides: TGCGCCAGCAGCTCGGAGACAGGTGGGACTGAAGCTTTCTTT. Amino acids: CASSSETGGTEAFF.

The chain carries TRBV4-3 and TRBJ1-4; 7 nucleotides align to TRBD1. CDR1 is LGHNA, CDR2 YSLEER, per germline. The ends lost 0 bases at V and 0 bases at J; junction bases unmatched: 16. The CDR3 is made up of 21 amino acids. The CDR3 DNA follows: TGCGCCAGCAGCCAAGATTTTTATTCAGGGGGGATACATGCAACTAATGAAAAACTGTTTTTT. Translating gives CASSQDFYSGGIHATNEKLFF.

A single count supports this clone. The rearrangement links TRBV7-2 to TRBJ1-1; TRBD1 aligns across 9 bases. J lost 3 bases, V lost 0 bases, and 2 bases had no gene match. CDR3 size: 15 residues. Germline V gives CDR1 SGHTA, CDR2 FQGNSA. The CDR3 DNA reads TGTGCCAGCAGCTTAGCGGGACAGGGCTACACTGAAGCTTTCTTT. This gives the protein CASSLAGQGYTEAFF. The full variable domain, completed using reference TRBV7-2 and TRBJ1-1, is GAGVSQSPSNKVTEKGKDVELRCDPISGHTALYWYRQSLGQGLEFLIYFQGNSAPDKSGLPSDRFSAERTGGSVSTLTIQRTQQEDSAVYLCASSLAGQGYTEAFFGQGTRLTVV.

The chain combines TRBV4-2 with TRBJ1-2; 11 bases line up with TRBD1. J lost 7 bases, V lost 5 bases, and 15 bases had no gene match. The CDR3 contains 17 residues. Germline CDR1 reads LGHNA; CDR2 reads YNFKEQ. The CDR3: CASSKIVGQGASVGYTF. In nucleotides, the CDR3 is TGTGCCAGCAGCAAGATCGTCGGACAGGGGGCGTCGGTTGGCTACACCTTC.

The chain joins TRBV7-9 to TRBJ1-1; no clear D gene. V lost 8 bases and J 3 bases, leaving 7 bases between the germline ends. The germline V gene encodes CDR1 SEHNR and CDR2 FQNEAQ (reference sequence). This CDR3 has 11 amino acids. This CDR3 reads CASSSDTEAFF. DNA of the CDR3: TGTGCCAGCTCCTCGGACACTGAAGCTTTCTTT.

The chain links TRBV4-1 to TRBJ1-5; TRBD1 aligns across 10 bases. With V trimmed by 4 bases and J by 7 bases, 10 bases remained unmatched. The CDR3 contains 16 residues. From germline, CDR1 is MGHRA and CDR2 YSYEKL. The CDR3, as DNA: TGCGCCAGCAGCCGAGGGACAGGGGACGGTATCCAGCCCCAGCATTTT. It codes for CASSRGTGDGIQPQHF.

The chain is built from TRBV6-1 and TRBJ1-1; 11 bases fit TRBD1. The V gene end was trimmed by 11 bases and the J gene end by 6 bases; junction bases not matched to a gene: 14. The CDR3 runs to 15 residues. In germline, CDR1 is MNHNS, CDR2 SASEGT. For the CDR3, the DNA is TGTGCCGGCGGGAAAGACTGGACAGGGGGCGCTGAAGCTTTCTTT. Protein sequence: CAGGKDWTGGAEAFF.